Listed below are T cell receptor beta chains from one sample, sequenced in a study of blood T cell repertoires in COVID-19. The protocol was immunoSEQ multiplex PCR, while the TCRdb copy is restricted to in-frame clones and leaves out a portion. The sample includes about 110,000 clones, 76% of them seen just once. Sequencing was performed on peripheral blood. The receptors here all came from a woman aged 80 or older with acute or convalescent COVID-19. Both conserved end residues are part of each CDR3. Fields, in order: CDR3 protein, CDR3 DNA, V gene, J gene, clone size, D gene. D genes are given only for firm matches. Expanded clones are given a class, and other clones once, few, many or no size at all.

CASSLPGGGKTQYF	TGCGCCAGCAGCCTTCCTGGAGGCGGGAAGACCCAGTACTTC	TRBV5-1	TRBJ2-5	NA	NA
CASNIQGYNTEAFF	TGTGCCAGCAACATACAGGGGTACAACACTGAAGCTTTCTTT	TRBV3-1/TRBV3-2	TRBJ1-1	NA	TRBD1
CASRPDRGGNQPQHF	TGTGCCAGCAGACCTGACAGGGGTGGTAATCAGCCCCAGCATTTT	TRBV2	TRBJ1-5	NA	TRBD1
CASHRGETDTQYF	TGTGCCAGCCACAGGGGAGAAACAGATACGCAGTATTTT	TRBV12-3/TRBV12-4	TRBJ2-3	NA	TRBD1
CASSLGGQIYGYTF	TGTGCCAGCAGTTTAGGGGGACAGATCTATGGCTACACCTTC	TRBV28	TRBJ1-2	NA	TRBD1
CSVERAGVPSETQYF	TGCAGCGTTGAACGAGCGGGGGTGCCGAGCGAGACCCAGTACTTC	TRBV29-1	TRBJ2-5	NA	TRBD2
CASSDGLAANTGELFF	TGTGCCAGCAGTGACGGACTAGCGGCGAACACCGGGGAGCTGTTTTTT	TRBV6-2/TRBV6-3	TRBJ2-2	NA	TRBD2
CASSLSAGGSGANVLTF	TGTGCCAGCAGCTTATCGGCAGGGGGCTCTGGGGCCAACGTCCTGACTTTC	TRBV7-2	TRBJ2-6	NA	TRBD1
CASSQRDSHNEQFF	TGTGCCAGCTCACAACGGGACAGCCACAATGAGCAGTTCTTC	TRBV18	TRBJ2-1	NA	TRBD1
CASSSDGQDTGELFF	TGTGCCAGCAGCTCAGACGGACAAGACACCGGGGAGCTGTTTTTT	TRBV7-3	TRBJ2-2	NA	NA
CSVNTGEKNEKLFF	TGCAGCGTAAATACAGGGGAAAAAAATGAAAAACTGTTTTTT	TRBV29-1	TRBJ1-4	few	TRBD1
CASCPLAGSYEQYF	TGTGCCAGCTGCCCACTAGCGGGGTCCTACGAGCAGTACTTC	TRBV6-5	TRBJ2-7	NA	TRBD2
CAISESDRGSNQPQHF	TGTGCCATCAGTGAGAGCGACAGGGGGAGCAATCAGCCCCAGCATTTT	TRBV10-3	TRBJ1-5	NA	TRBD1
CASSLRGAGHEQFF	TGTGCCAGCAGCCTTCGGGGGGCGGGCCATGAGCAGTTCTTC	TRBV11-3	TRBJ2-1	NA	NA
CASSFGQGHGYTF	TGTGCCAGCAGTTTCGGACAGGGACATGGCTACACCTTC	TRBV12-3/TRBV12-4	TRBJ1-2	NA	TRBD1
CASSLGVQGGADTQYF	TGCGCCAGCAGCTTGGGGGTCCAGGGCGGAGCAGATACGCAGTATTTT	TRBV5-1	TRBJ2-3	NA	NA
CASSEVNGEQFF	TGTGCCAGCAGTGAGGTCAACGGTGAGCAGTTCTTC	TRBV2	TRBJ2-1	few	NA
CATSDFADTAGMNTEAFF	TGTGCCACCAGTGATTTTGCGGACACGGCAGGTATGAACACTGAAGCTTTCTTT	TRBV24-1	TRBJ1-1	few	NA
CASSPPRVTNEKLFF	TGTGCCAGCAGTCCCCCCAGGGTAACTAATGAAAAACTGTTTTTT	TRBV28	TRBJ1-4	once	NA
CAISLGTGSRNTIYF	TGTGCCATCAGTTTAGGGACAGGGAGTCGAAACACCATATATTTT	TRBV10-3	TRBJ1-3	NA	TRBD1
CASREWGGRENIQYF	TGTGCCAGCAGAGAATGGGGCGGGAGGGAAAACATTCAGTACTTC	TRBV11-2	TRBJ2-4	NA	TRBD2
CATHGTSGSQETQYF	TGTGCCACCCACGGGACTAGCGGGTCCCAAGAGACCCAGTACTTC	TRBV10-3	TRBJ2-5	NA	TRBD2
CASSMHPGRAAYGYTF	TGTGCCAGTAGTATGCACCCCGGGCGGGCCGCCTATGGCTACACCTTC	TRBV19	TRBJ1-2	few	NA
CASSLQGARTDTQYF	TGTGCCAGCAGCCTACAGGGGGCGCGCACAGATACGCAGTATTTT	TRBV7-2	TRBJ2-3	NA	TRBD1
CASNGGIGATEAFF	TGTGCCAGCAATGGTGGTATAGGGGCAACTGAAGCTTTCTTT	TRBV9	TRBJ1-1	few	NA
CASSGGTGASPLHF	TGTGCCAGTAGCGGGGGGACAGGGGCTTCACCCCTCCACTTT	TRBV19	TRBJ1-6	NA	TRBD1
CASSLDVRTEAFF	TGTGCCAGCAGCTTAGATGTGAGAACTGAAGCTTTCTTT	TRBV7-6	TRBJ1-1	NA	NA
CASSLKQGLGTEAFF	TGTGCCAGCAGCTTGAAGCAGGGCCTGGGCACTGAAGCTTTCTTT	TRBV5-4	TRBJ1-1	NA	NA
CASSLGTGTVGYTF	TGTGCCAGCAGCTTGGGGACAGGGACGGTCGGCTACACCTTC	TRBV5-6	TRBJ1-2	NA	TRBD1
CASSTATGSYEQYF	TGTGCCAGCAGCACAGCGACAGGGTCCTACGAGCAGTACTTC	TRBV7-8	TRBJ2-7	NA	TRBD1
CASSPPTGANSPLHF	TGTGCCAGCTCACCACCGACAGGGGCAAATTCACCCCTCCACTTT	TRBV18	TRBJ1-6	NA	TRBD1
CASSVAQDTLAGNTIYF	TGTGCCAGCAGCGTAGCACAGGACACTTTAGCTGGAAACACCATATATTTT	TRBV9	TRBJ1-3	NA	NA
CASSLAVRAETQYF	TGCGCCAGCAGCTTGGCGGTCAGGGCCGAGACCCAGTACTTC	TRBV5-1	TRBJ2-5	once	NA
CASKSGGRNTIYF	TGTGCCAGCAAATCGGGCGGGCGAAACACCATATATTTT	TRBV9	TRBJ1-3	NA	NA
CASSQPGQGTDTQYF	TGTGCCAGCAGTCAGCCGGGACAGGGTACAGATACGCAGTATTTT	TRBV28	TRBJ2-3	NA	TRBD1
CASSVIGSGVTDTQYF	TGTGCCAGCAGCGTAATTGGGAGCGGGGTCACAGATACGCAGTATTTT	TRBV11-2	TRBJ2-3	NA	TRBD2
CASSLLDGEGYTF	TGTGCCAGCAGTTTATTGGACGGGGAAGGCTACACCTTC	TRBV28	TRBJ1-2	NA	NA
CSARRGSGNTIYF	TGCAGCGCCCGACGGGGATCTGGAAACACCATATATTTT	TRBV29-1	TRBJ1-3	NA	NA
CSALEGGNQPQHF	TGCAGCGCCCTCGAGGGAGGCAATCAGCCCCAGCATTTT	TRBV29-1	TRBJ1-5	NA	NA
CASSFGGERREQFF	TGTGCCAGCAGCTTTGGGGGGGAGCGGAGGGAGCAGTTCTTC	TRBV7-2	TRBJ2-1	NA	TRBD2
CASSGPGGLNEQFF	TGTGCCAGTAGCGGTCCCGGGGGTCTGAATGAGCAGTTCTTC	TRBV19	TRBJ2-1	once	NA
CASSAGGQSNQPQHF	TGTGCCAGCAGTGCTGGGGGACAGAGCAATCAGCCCCAGCATTTT	TRBV28	TRBJ1-5	NA	TRBD1
CASSLRGGAAMISYEQYF	TGTGCCAGCAGTCTAAGAGGGGGGGCTGCAATGATTTCCTACGAGCAGTACTTC	TRBV21-1	TRBJ2-7	NA	NA
CASSTGQGQETQYF	TGTGCCAGCAGCACAGGACAGGGTCAAGAGACCCAGTACTTC	TRBV7-2	TRBJ2-5	NA	TRBD1
CASSLGQLGNNEQFF	TGCGCCAGCAGCTTGGGACAGTTGGGGAACAATGAGCAGTTCTTC	TRBV5-1	TRBJ2-1	few	NA
CASRGRTGPSSGANVLTF	TGTGCCAGCAGGGGCAGGACAGGTCCCAGCTCTGGGGCCAACGTCCTGACTTTC	TRBV7-2	TRBJ2-6	NA	TRBD1
CASSSPAGEGNQPQHF	TGTGCCAGCAGCTCCCCCGCTGGGGAGGGCAATCAGCCCCAGCATTTT	TRBV7-9	TRBJ1-5	few	NA
CATSFLGELFF	TGTGCCACCAGTTTTTTAGGGGAGCTGTTTTTT	TRBV24-1	TRBJ2-2	once	NA
CASSLVGQDTEAFF	TGCGCCAGCAGCTTGGTAGGACAGGATACTGAAGCTTTCTTT	TRBV5-1	TRBJ1-1	NA	TRBD1
CASSPDRTNTEAFF	TGTGCCAGCTCACCGGACAGGACGAACACTGAAGCTTTCTTT	TRBV18	TRBJ1-1	NA	TRBD1
CASSLGTGTGLAFF	TGTGCCAGCAGCTTAGGAACCGGGACAGGGTTGGCTTTCTTT	TRBV7-8	TRBJ1-1	NA	TRBD1
CASSPGQGASDEQFF	TGTGCCAGCTCACCGGGACAGGGGGCGAGCGATGAGCAGTTCTTC	TRBV18	TRBJ2-1	NA	TRBD1
CASSDIAGGPYNEQFF	TGTGCCAGCAGTGACATAGCGGGAGGGCCCTACAATGAGCAGTTCTTC	TRBV6-1	TRBJ2-1	NA	TRBD2
CSARAARAQYF	TGCAGTGCTAGAGCTGCGCGGGCGCAGTATTTT	TRBV20-1	TRBJ2-3	NA	NA
CASSQVAATQETQYF	TGCGCCAGCAGCCAAGTGGCGGCAACCCAAGAGACCCAGTACTTC	TRBV4-1	TRBJ2-5	many	NA
CSASRAGATGELFF	TGCAGTGCTAGTCGGGCAGGGGCCACCGGGGAGCTGTTTTTT	TRBV20-1	TRBJ2-2	NA	NA